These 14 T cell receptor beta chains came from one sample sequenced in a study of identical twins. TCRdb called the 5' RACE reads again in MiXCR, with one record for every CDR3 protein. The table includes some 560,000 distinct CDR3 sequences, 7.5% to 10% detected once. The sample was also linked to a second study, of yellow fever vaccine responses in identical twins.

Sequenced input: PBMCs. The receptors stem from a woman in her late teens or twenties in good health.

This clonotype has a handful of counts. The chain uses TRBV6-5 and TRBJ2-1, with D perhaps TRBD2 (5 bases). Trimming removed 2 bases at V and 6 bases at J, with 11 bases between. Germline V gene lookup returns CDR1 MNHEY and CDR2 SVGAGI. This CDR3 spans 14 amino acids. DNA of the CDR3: TGTGCCAGCAGTTACGGCGGAGAGGGCAATGAGCAGTTCTTC. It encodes CASSYGGEGNEQFF.

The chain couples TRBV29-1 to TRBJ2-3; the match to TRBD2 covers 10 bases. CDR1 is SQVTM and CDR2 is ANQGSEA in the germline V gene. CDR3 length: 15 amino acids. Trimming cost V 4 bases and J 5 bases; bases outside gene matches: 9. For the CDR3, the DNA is TGCAGCGTTGGACGAGCGGGGGGGCCGAGAGATACGCAGTATTTT. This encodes CSVGRAGGPRDTQYF.

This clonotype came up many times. The CDR3 region has the DNA TGTGCCAGCAGTTTCTATACGGGACAGCAAGAGACCCAGTACTTC. Its protein product is CASSFYTGQQETQYF. The chain joins TRBV12-3 or TRBV12-4 to TRBJ2-5; 7 bases are a match to TRBD1. This CDR3 has 15 residues. With V trimmed by 3 bases and J by 2 bases, 6 bases remained unmatched.

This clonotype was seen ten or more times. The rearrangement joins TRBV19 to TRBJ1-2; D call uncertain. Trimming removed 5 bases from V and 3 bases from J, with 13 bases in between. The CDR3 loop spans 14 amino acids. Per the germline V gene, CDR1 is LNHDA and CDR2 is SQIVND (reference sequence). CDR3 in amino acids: CASSPEPGDYGYTF. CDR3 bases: TGTGCCAGTAGTCCTGAACCCGGGGACTATGGCTACACCTTC.

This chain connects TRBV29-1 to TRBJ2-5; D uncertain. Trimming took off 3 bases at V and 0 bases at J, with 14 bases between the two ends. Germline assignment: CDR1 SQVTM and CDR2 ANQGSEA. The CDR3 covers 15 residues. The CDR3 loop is CSVEPADMYQETQYF. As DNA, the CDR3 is TGCAGCGTTGAGCCAGCAGATATGTACCAAGAGACCCAGTACTTC.

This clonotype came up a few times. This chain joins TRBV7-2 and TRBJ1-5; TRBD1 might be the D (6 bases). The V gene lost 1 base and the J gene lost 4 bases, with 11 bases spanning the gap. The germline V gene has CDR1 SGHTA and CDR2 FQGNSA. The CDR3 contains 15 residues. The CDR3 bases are TGTGCCAGCAGCTTAGTTGGCCAGGGGAATCAGCCCCAGCATTTT. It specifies CASSLVGQGNQPQHF.

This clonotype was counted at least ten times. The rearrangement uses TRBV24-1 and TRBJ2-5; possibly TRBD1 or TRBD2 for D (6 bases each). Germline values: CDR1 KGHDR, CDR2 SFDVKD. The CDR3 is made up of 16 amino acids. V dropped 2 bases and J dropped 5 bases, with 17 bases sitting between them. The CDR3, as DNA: TGTGCCACCAGTGATTCCGGGGGTAGGGGGTGGGAGACCCAGTACTTC. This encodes CATSDSGGRGWETQYF.

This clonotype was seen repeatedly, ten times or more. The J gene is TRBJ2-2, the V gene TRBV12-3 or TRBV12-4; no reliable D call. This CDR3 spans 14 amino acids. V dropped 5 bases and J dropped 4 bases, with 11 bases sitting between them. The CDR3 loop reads CASSVRPFTGELFF. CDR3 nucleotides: TGTGCCAGCAGTGTGAGACCCTTCACCGGGGAGCTGTTTTTT.

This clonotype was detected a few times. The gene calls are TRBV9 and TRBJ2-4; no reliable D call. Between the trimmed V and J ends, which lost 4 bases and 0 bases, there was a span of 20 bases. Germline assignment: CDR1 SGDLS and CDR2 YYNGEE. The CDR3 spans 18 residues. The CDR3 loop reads CASSPGLGSRLAKNIQYF. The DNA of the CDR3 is TGTGCCAGCAGCCCCGGGCTGGGGTCTCGACTAGCCAAAAACATTCAGTACTTC.

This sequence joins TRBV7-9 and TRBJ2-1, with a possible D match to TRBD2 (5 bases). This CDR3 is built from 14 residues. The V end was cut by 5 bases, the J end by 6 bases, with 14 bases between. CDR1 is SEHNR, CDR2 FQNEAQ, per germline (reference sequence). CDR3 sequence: CASSLRTEGNEQFF. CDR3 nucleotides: TGTGCCAGCAGCCTACGGACCGAGGGCAATGAGCAGTTCTTC.

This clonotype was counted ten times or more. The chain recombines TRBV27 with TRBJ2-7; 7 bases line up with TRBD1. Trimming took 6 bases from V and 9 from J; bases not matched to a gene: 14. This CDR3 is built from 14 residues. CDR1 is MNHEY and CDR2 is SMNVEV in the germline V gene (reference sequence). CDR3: CASSRQGMGDRQYF. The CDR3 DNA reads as TGTGCCAGCAGCCGACAGGGTATGGGAGATCGGCAGTACTTC.

The CDR3 bases are TGCAGCGTTGTGCAGGGTGGGATCGCTGAAGCTTTCTTT. This gives the protein CSVVQGGIAEAFF. This chain joins TRBV29-1 and TRBJ1-1; the D gene is possibly TRBD1 (5 bases). CDR3 size: 13 residues. V was clipped by 4 bases and J by 6 bases, with 15 bases between them. The V gene's germline CDR1 is SQVTM and CDR2 ANQGSEA.

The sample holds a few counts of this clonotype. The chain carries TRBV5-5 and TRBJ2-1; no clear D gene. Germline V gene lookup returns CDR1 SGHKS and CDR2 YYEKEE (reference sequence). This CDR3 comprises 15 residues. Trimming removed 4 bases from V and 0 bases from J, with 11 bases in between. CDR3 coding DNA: TGTGCCAGCAGCCCGCTCAGGAGCTCCTACAATGAGCAGTTCTTC. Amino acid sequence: CASSPLRSSYNEQFF.

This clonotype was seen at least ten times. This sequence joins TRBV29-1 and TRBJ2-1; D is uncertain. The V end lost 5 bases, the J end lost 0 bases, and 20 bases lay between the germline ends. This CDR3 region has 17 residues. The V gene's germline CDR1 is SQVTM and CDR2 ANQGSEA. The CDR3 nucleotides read TGCAGCGTTAGGACCAATTCCCTCCTCGGCTCCTACAATGAGCAGTTCTTC. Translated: CSVRTNSLLGSYNEQFF.